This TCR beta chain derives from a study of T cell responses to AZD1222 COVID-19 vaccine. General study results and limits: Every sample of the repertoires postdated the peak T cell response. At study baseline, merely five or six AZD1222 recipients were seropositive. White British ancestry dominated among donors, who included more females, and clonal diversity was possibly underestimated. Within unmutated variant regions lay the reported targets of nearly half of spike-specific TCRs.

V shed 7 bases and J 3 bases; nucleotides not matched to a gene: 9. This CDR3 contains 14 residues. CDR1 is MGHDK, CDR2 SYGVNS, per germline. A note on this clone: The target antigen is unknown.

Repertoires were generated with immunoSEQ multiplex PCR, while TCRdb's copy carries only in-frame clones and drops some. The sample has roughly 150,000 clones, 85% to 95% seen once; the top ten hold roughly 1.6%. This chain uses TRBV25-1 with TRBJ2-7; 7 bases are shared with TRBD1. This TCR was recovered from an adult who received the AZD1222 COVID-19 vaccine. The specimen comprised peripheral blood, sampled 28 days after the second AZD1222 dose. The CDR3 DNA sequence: TGTGCCAGCACAAGACAGGGCCCCTTCTACGAGCAGTACTTC. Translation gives CASTRQGPFYEQYF.